This TCR beta chain was observed in a study of T cells in localized non-small cell lung cancer. Study-level points and caveats: Multi-region tumor sequencing was not done, so intratumor heterogeneity could not be excluded. Appearance in adjacent lung was seen for a median approximately 59 of the top 100 tumor clones. Maximal T cell clonality occurred in uninvolved adjacent lung, with tumor ranking below it. Overall survival was longer when the density of T cells in the blood was higher.

Regarding this clone: No antigen is known for it.

The repertoire was sequenced with immunoSEQ multiplex PCR; TCRdb's copy has only in-frame clones and lacks some. The top ten clones hold 8.5% to 10% of a sample with tens of thousands of clones, more than 65% of them seen once. V shed 4 bases and J shed 6 bases, with 13 bases lying between them. From germline, CDR1 is SNHLY and CDR2 FYNNEI. The CDR3 length is 13 residues. Sample: peripheral blood, taken before any cancer treatment. The rearrangement uses TRBV2 and TRBJ2-7, with TRBD1 as a possible D gene (6 bases). This TCR was recovered from a man aged 40 to 70 with stage III squamous cell lung carcinoma. Here the CDR3 DNA reads TGTGCCAGCAGTGCGGGACATCTCCCCGAGCAGTACTTC. As protein: CASSAGHLPEQYF.